This T cell receptor (beta chain) comes out of a study of spatial heterogeneity in lung cancer. Study in general: Consistent detection of more beta-chain than alpha-chain sequences was observed. Study findings and constraints: Tumor mutation counts were tracked by expanded intratumoral alpha and beta TCR counts.

By proportion, this clonotype is medium-sized. Its target is not known. Specified time point: sample taken at primary tumor resection. Using its own MiXCR run on the 5' RACE reads, TCRdb lists one record per CDR3 protein. The data hold about 4,000 distinct CDR3 sequences, with 35% to 50% observed a single time. The germline V gene has CDR1 MNHEY and CDR2 SMNVEV (reference sequence). The CDR3 has 17 residues. The trim removed 5 bases at V and 0 bases at J, leaving 9 bases unmatched. The V call is TRBV27, the J call TRBJ2-1; 8 positions match TRBD2. The receptor comes from a male donor with early-stage non-small cell lung cancer. Sample: lung tumor tissue, taken at surgery. CDR3 sequence reads: CASSTSRGGSSYNEQFF. CDR3 coding DNA: TGTGCCAGCAGTACCTCCCGGGGGGGGTCCTCCTACAATGAGCAGTTCTTC.